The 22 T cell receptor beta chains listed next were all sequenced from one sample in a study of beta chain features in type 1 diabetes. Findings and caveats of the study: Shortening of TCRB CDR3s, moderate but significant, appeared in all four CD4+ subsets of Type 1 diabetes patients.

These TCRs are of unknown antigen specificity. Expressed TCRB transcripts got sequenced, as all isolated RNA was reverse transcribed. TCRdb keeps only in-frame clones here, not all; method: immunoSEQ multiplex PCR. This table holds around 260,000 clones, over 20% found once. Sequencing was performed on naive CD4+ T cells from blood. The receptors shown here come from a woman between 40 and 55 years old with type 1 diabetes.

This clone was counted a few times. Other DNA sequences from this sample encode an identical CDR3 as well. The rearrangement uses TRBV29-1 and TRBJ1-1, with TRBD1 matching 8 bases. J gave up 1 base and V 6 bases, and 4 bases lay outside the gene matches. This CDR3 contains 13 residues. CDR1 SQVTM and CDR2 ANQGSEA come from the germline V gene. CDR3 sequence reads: CSVVTGANTEAFF. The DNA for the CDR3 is TGCAGCGTCGTGACAGGGGCGAACACTGAAGCTTTCTTT.

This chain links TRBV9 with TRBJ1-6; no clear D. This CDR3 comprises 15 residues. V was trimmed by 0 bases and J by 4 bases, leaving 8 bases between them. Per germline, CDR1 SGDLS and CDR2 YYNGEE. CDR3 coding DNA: TGTGCCAGCAGCGTAGGCGGGCAGTATAATTCACCCCTCCACTTT. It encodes CASSVGGQYNSPLHF.

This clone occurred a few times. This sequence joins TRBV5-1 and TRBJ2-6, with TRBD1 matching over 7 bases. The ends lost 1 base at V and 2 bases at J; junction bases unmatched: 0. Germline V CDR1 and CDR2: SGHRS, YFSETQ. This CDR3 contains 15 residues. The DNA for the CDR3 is TGCGCCAGCAGCTTGCAGGGGGCTGGGGCCAACGTCCTGACTTTC. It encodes CASSLQGAGANVLTF.

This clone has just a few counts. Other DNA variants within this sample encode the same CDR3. DNA for the CDR3: TGTGCCAGTAGTATCGGACTAGCGGGAGGATCCTCCTACAATGAGCAGTTCTTC. It yields the protein CASSIGLAGGSSYNEQFF. The chain uses TRBV19 and TRBJ2-1; 14 bases fit TRBD2. J gave up 0 bases and V 3 bases, and 4 bases lay outside the gene matches. The CDR3 is 18 amino acids. Germline CDR1 is LNHDA and CDR2 is SQIVND (reference sequence).

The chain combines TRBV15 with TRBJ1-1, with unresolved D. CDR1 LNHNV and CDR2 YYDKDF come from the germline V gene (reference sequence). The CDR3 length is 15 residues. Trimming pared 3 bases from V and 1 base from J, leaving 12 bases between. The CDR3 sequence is CATSRMGDGNTEAFF. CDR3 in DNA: TGTGCCACCAGCAGGATGGGCGACGGGAACACTGAAGCTTTCTTT.

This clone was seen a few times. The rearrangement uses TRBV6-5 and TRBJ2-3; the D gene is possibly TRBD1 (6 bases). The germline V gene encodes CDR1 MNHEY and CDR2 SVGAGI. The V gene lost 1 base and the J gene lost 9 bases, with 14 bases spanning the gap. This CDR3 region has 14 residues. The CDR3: CASSYFQGQGTQYF. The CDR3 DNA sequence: TGTGCCAGCAGTTACTTTCAGGGGCAGGGGACGCAGTATTTT.

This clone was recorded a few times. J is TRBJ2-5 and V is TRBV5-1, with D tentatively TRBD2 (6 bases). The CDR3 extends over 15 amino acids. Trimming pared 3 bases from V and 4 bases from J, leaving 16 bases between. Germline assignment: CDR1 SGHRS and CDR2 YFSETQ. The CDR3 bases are TGCGCCAGCAGCTACCCCGTGGAGGGTTCAGAGACCCAGTACTTC. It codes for CASSYPVEGSETQYF.

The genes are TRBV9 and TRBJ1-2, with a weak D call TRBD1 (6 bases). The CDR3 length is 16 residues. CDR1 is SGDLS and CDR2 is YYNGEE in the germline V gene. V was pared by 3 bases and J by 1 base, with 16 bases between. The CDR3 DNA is TGTGCCAGCAGCGCCTCCGGGACACTCTTTAACTATGGCTACACCTTC. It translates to CASSASGTLFNYGYTF.

DNA of the CDR3: TGCAGCACCGGACAGGCTGAAGCTTTCTTT. Amino acid sequence: CSTGQAEAFF. This chain connects TRBV29-1 to TRBJ1-1; 7 bases match TRBD1. Trimming at V came to 8 bases and at J to 6 bases, leaving 3 bases not matched to a gene. Germline V gene data show CDR1 as SQVTM and CDR2 as ANQGSEA. This CDR3 is built from 10 residues. The full variable domain, rest sourced from reference TRBV29-1 and TRBJ1-1, is SAVISQKPSRDICQRGTSLTIQCQVDSQVTMMFWYRQQPGQSLTLIATANQGSEATYESGFVIDKFPISRPNLTFSTLTVSNMSPEDSSIYLCSTGQAEAFFGQGTRLTVV.

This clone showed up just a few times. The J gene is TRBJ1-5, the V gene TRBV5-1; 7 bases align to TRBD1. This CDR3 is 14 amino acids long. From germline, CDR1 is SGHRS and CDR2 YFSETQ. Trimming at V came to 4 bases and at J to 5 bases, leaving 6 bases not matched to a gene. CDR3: CASSLGQADQPQHF. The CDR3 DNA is TGCGCCAGCAGCCTAGGACAGGCCGATCAGCCCCAGCATTTT. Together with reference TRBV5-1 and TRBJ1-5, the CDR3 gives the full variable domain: KAGVTQTPRYLIKTRGQQVTLSCSPISGHRSVSWYQQTPGQGLQFLFEYFSETQRNKGNFPGRFSGRQFSNSRSEMNVSTLELGDSALYLCASSLGQADQPQHFGDGTRLSIL.

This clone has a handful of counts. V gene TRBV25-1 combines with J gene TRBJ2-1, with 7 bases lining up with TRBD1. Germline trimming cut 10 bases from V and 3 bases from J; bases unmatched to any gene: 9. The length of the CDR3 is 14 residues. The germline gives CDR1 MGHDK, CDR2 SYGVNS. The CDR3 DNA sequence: TGTGCCACCTCGGGACAGATCAGCTACAATGAGCAGTTCTTC. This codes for CATSGQISYNEQFF.

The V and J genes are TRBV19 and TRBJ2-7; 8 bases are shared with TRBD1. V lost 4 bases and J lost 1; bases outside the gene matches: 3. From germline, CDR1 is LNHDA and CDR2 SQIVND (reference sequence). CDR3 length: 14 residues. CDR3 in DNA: TGTGCCAGTAGTACAAGACAGGGGTCCTACGAGCAGTACTTC. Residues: CASSTRQGSYEQYF. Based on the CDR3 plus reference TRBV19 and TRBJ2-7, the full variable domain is DGGITQSPKYLFRKEGQNVTLSCEQNLNHDAMYWYRQDPGQGLRLIYYSQIVNDFQKGDIAEGYSVSREKKESFPLTVTSAQKNPTAFYLCASSTRQGSYEQYFGPGTRLTVT.

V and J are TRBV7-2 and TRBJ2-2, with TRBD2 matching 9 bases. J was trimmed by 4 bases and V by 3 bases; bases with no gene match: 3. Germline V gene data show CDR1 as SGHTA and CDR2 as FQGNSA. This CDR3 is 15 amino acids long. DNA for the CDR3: TGTGCCAGCAGCTTCGGACTAGCGTTCACCGGGGAGCTGTTTTTT. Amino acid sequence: CASSFGLAFTGELFF.

The DNA of the CDR3 is TGTGCCATCAGTGATCAGCTAGCGGGAGGCCTTCACCACGAGCAGTACTTC. Residues: CAISDQLAGGLHHEQYF. The chain recombines TRBV10-3 with TRBJ2-7, with 11 nucleotides matching TRBD2. V lost 3 bases, J lost 5 bases, and 12 bases stayed unmatched. CDR3 length equals 17 residues. From germline, CDR1 is ENHRY and CDR2 SYGVKD.

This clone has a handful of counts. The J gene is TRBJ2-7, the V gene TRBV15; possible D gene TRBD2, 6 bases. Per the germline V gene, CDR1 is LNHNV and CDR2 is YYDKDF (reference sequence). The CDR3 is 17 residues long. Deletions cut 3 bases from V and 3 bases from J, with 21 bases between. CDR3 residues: CATSSTRGTRGFYEQYF. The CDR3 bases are TGTGCCACCAGCAGTACCCGGGGGACTCGGGGGTTCTACGAGCAGTACTTC.

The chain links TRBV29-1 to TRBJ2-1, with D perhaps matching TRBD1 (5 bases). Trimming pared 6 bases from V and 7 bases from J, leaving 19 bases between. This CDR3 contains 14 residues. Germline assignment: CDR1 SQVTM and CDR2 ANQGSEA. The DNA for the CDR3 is TGCAGCGTGGGGCTCCGAATTAGTAGGAATGAGCAGTTCTTC. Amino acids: CSVGLRISRNEQFF.

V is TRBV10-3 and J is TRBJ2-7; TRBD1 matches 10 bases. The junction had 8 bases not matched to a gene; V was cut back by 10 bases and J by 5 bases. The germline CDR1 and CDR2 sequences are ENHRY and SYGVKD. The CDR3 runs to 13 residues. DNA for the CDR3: TGTGCCACCGAGGGACAGGGGCGGGACGAGCAGTACTTC. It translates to CATEGQGRDEQYF.

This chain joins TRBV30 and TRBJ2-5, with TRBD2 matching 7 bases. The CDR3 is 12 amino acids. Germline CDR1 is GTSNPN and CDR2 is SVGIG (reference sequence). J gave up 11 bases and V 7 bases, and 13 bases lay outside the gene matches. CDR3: CAYGGGPQEQYF. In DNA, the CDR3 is TGTGCCTACGGGGGAGGGCCTCAAGAGCAGTACTTC.

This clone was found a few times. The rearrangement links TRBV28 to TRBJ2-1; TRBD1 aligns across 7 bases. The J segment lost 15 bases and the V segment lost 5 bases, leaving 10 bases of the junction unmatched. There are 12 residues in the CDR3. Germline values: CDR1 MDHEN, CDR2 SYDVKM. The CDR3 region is CASSDRTGAGFF. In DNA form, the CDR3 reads TGTGCCAGCAGTGATAGGACAGGCGCCGGGTTCTTC.

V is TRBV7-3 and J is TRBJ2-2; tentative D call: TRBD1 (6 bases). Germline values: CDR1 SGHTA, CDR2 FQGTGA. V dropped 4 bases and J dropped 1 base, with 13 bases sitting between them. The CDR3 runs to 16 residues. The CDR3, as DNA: TGTGCCAGCAGCTCACAGGGACCGGGGAACACCGGGGAGCTGTTTTTT. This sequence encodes CASSSQGPGNTGELFF.

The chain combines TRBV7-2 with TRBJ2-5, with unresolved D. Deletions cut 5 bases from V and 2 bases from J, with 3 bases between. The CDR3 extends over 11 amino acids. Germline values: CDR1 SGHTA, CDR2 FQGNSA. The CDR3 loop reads CASSEQETQYF. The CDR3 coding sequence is TGTGCCAGCAGCGAGCAAGAGACCCAGTACTTC.

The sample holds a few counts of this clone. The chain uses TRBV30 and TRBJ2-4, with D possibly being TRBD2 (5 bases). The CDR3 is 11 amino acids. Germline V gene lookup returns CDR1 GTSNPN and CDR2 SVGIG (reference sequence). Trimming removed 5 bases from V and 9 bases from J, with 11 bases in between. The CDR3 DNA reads TGTGCCTGGGCCGCAGAGGGCATTCAGTACTTC. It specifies CAWAAEGIQYF.